One and the same sample provided the 15 T cell receptor beta chains below, sequenced in a study of blood T cells in healthy people across ages. Together with a sample-barcoded 5' primer, a J-beta primer mix was included in a second PCR lasting about 7 to 11 cycles. One entry per CDR3 protein, called by TCRdb with MiXCR from the 5' RACE reads. Among more than 1.4 million distinct CDR3 sequences listed, roughly 40% were seen once. The specimen sequenced was blood. Every receptor here comes from a young woman in good health.

The rearrangement uses TRBV4-1 and TRBJ1-2, with a weak D call TRBD1 (5 bases). The V and J ends lost 0 bases and 4 bases respectively, with 12 bases between them. The CDR3 runs 15 residues. The germline gives CDR1 MGHRA, CDR2 YSYEKL. Here the CDR3 DNA reads TGCGCCAGCAGCCAAGATCTCGGGACGCTCTATGGCTACACCTTC. It encodes CASSQDLGTLYGYTF.

A few counts support this clonotype. The V gene is TRBV5-1, the J gene TRBJ2-1, with TRBD2 matching 9 bases. The germline V gene encodes CDR1 SGHRS and CDR2 YFSETQ. Losses at the gene ends were 1 base for V and 6 bases for J; bases not matched to a gene: 5. CDR3 length equals 15 residues. CDR3 nucleotide sequence: TGCGCCAGCAGCTTGTTAGCGGGGGACGGCAATGAGCAGTTCTTC. Its translation is CASSLLAGDGNEQFF.

V is TRBV7-2 and J is TRBJ1-1, with a weak D call TRBD1 (5 bases). The length of the CDR3 is 13 residues. The V and J ends lost 4 bases and 5 bases respectively, with 11 bases between them. Germline CDR1 SGHTA, CDR2 FQGNSA. The CDR3 sequence is CASSSSGGTEAFF. CDR3 DNA sequence: TGTGCCAGCAGCTCTTCCGGGGGGACTGAAGCTTTCTTT.

The chain carries TRBV7-2 and TRBJ1-2; no reliable D call. Trimming took off 3 bases at V and 5 bases at J, with 25 bases between the two ends. The CDR3 is 18 residues long. Germline V gene sequence: CDR1 SGHTA, CDR2 FQGNSA. DNA of the CDR3: TGTGCCAGCAGCTTCCCCCCGTGGAGGGAAGGTCAGAAGTATGGCTACACCTTC. Protein product: CASSFPPWREGQKYGYTF.

The rearrangement joins TRBV15 to TRBJ2-3; 9 nucleotides align to TRBD2. Germline V gene sequence: CDR1 LNHNV, CDR2 YYDKDF (reference sequence). CDR3 length: 18 residues. After removal of 1 base from V and 7 bases from J, the junction contained 15 bases not matched to a gene. CDR3 amino acids: CATSRASGDMLPPNTQYF. CDR3 nucleotides: TGTGCCACCAGCAGAGCTAGCGGGGACATGCTTCCCCCAAATACGCAGTATTTT.

The chain couples TRBV3-1 to TRBJ2-3, with D maybe TRBD2 (6 bases). Trimming left V 2 bases short and J 0 bases short, with 24 bases between. This CDR3 region has 20 residues. CDR1 is LGHDT, CDR2 YNNKEL, per germline (reference sequence). The CDR3 region is CASSQPSTWVLATSTDTQYF. CDR3 nucleotides: TGTGCCAGCAGCCAACCCTCCACCTGGGTTCTAGCGACAAGCACAGATACGCAGTATTTT.

J is TRBJ2-3 and V is TRBV20-1; 7 bases agree with TRBD1. Germline CDR1 reads DFQATT; CDR2 reads SNEGSKA (reference sequence). This CDR3 is built from 15 residues. After removal of 6 bases from V and 0 bases from J, the junction contained 9 bases not matched to a gene. This chain's CDR3 is CSAEGAFSSTDTQYF. The CDR3 DNA reads TGCAGTGCCGAGGGGGCTTTCTCTAGCACAGATACGCAGTATTTT.

The rearrangement joins TRBV9 to TRBJ2-7; D tentatively reads TRBD1 or TRBD2 (5 bases each). The CDR3 extends over 17 amino acids. V lost 0 bases to trimming and J lost 7 bases, with 23 bases between them. CDR1 and CDR2 from the germline V gene are SGDLS and YYNGEE. In DNA form, the CDR3 reads TGTGCCAGCAGCGTAGGGGGCGGAGGAGCTGACTACAATGAGCAGTACTTC. Protein: CASSVGGGGADYNEQYF. Full variable domain (rest looked up from reference TRBV9 and TRBJ2-7): DSGVTQTPKHLITATGQRVTLRCSPRSGDLSVYWYQQSLDQGLQFLIQYYNGEERAKGNILERFSAQQFPDLHSELNLSSLELGDSALYFCASSVGGGGADYNEQYFGPGTRLTVT.

This clonotype was observed a handful of times. V gene TRBV28 combines with J gene TRBJ1-5; D is undetermined. CDR3 size: 10 residues. Germline V gene sequence: CDR1 MDHEN, CDR2 SYDVKM. V was cut by 3 bases and J by 12 bases, with 6 bases left in between. The CDR3 region has the DNA TGTGCCAGCAGTTTTGGGATCCAGCATTTT. Protein sequence: CASSFGIQHF. The whole variable domain, filled in from reference TRBV28 and TRBJ1-5, reads DVKVTQSSRYLVKRTGEKVFLECVQDMDHENMFWYRQDPGLGLRLIYFSYDVKMKEKGDIPEGYSVSREKKERFSLILESASTNQTSMYLCASSFGIQHFGDGTRLSIL.

This clonotype was detected a few times. V gene TRBV4-1 combines with J gene TRBJ2-5; 8 nucleotides align to TRBD2. Trimming cost V 0 bases and J 2 bases; bases outside gene matches: 5. The CDR3 extends over 16 amino acids. Germline V lookup: CDR1 MGHRA, CDR2 YSYEKL. The CDR3 region is CASSQDLTGGQETQYF. CDR3 bases: TGCGCCAGCAGCCAAGATTTGACGGGGGGGCAAGAGACCCAGTACTTC.

The genes are TRBV7-2 and TRBJ1-6; D may be TRBD1 (6 bases). V was pared by 0 bases and J by 9 bases, with 15 bases between. Per germline, CDR1 SGHTA and CDR2 FQGNSA. CDR3 length: 16 amino acids. For the CDR3, the DNA is TGTGCCAGCAGCTTAGCCGGGCAGGGGTGGCGTTCACCCCTCCACTTT. Its translation: CASSLAGQGWRSPLHF. Combining the CDR3 with reference TRBV7-2 and TRBJ1-6 gives the whole variable domain GAGVSQSPSNKVTEKGKDVELRCDPISGHTALYWYRQSLGQGLEFLIYFQGNSAPDKSGLPSDRFSAERTGGSVSTLTIQRTQQEDSAVYLCASSLAGQGWRSPLHFGNGTRLTVT.

V usage is TRBV10-3 and J usage is TRBJ2-1; D is uncertain. This CDR3 region has 13 residues. The germline V gene encodes CDR1 ENHRY and CDR2 SYGVKD. The V end lost 0 bases, the J end lost 11 bases, and 11 bases lay between the germline ends. DNA for the CDR3: TGTGCCATCAGTGAGTCGGACGGGCGGAAGCAGTTCTTC. Residues: CAISESDGRKQFF.

V and J are TRBV5-1 and TRBJ2-3; D call uncertain. V was shortened by 3 bases and J by 6 bases, with 11 bases between the two germline ends. This CDR3 is 13 amino acids long. CDR1 and CDR2 (germline): SGHRS, YFSETQ. Here the CDR3 DNA reads TGCGCCAGCAGCTCGGCCCTCGAGGATACGCAGTATTTT. Protein: CASSSALEDTQYF.

Points on this clonotype: A much larger clone differs from this one at a single base, so this may be a read error. CDR3 sequence: CAISESDIHSYEQYF. CDR3 coding DNA: TGTGCCATCAGTGAGTCGGACATTCACTCCTACGAGCAGTACTTC. The chain carries TRBV10-3 and TRBJ2-7; a possible D gene is TRBD1 (5 bases). Germline CDR1 reads ENHRY; CDR2 reads SYGVKD. V was pared by 0 bases and J by 0 bases, with 9 bases between. CDR3 length equals 15 residues.

The chain has TRBV12-3 or TRBV12-4 and TRBJ2-1; D might be TRBD1 (6 bases). The CDR3 covers 14 residues. The CDR3 coding sequence is TGTGCGAGCTGTTGGGGGCCAGATTACAATGAGCAGTTCTTC. Translation: CASCWGPDYNEQFF.